This T cell receptor beta chain comes out of a study of CD8 T cells in ankylosing spondylitis. TCRdb reprocessed the 5' RACE reads with MiXCR, giving one entry per CDR3 protein. The sample holds roughly 250,000 distinct CDR3 sequences; over 8.5% are singletons and the top ten take under 7.5%. The junction had 10 bases not matched to a gene; V was cut back by 5 bases and J by 3 bases. The CDR3 consists of 17 residues. The TCR sequence derives from a male donor with ankylosing spondylitis or in good health (not recorded which). This rearrangement joins TRBV12-3 or TRBV12-4 to TRBJ1-2, with TRBD1 matching 12 bases. Sequencing was carried out using blood, either unsorted or a sorted T cell fraction (not recorded which). CDR3 sequence: CASSPGTGGGVDYGYTF. Written as DNA, the CDR3 is TGTGCCAGCAGTCCCGGGACAGGGGGCGGGGTGGACTATGGCTACACCTTC.